This entry concerns a single TCR beta chain. The germline CDR1 and CDR2 sequences are MNHNS and SASEGT. The CDR3 has 15 residues. V shed 2 bases, J shed 7 bases, and the junction held 3 bases outside the gene matches. The sample comes from a study of blood T cells in healthy people across ages. A second PCR, run for about 7 to 12 cycles, used a sample-barcoded 5' primer plus a J-beta primer mix. Via MiXCR, TCRdb re-called the 5' RACE reads, giving one row per CDR3 protein. Of approximately 960,000 distinct CDR3 sequences in the sample, 25% to 30% were seen once. These data were likewise used in another study, on T cells of mothers and their children.

The sequence came from a woman aged 40 to 49 in good health. The chain couples TRBV6-1 to TRBJ1-6; 9 nucleotides agree with TRBD1. Material for sequencing was blood. The CDR3 is CASSESTGGNSPLHF. DNA for the CDR3: TGTGCCAGCAGTGAATCGACAGGGGGGAATTCACCCCTCCACTTT.